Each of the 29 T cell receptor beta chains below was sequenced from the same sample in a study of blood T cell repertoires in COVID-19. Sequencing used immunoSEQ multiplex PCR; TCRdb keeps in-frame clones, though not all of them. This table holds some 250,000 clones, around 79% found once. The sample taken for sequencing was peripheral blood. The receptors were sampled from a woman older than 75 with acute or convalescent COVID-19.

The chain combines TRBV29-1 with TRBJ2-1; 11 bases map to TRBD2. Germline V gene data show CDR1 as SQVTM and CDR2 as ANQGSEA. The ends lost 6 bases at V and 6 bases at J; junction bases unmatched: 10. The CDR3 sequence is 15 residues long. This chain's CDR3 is CSVTPLAGGLNEQFF. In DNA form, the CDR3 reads TGCAGCGTCACCCCCTTAGCGGGGGGGCTCAATGAGCAGTTCTTC.

CDR3: CASSSPLRGHRYGYTF. The CDR3 region has the DNA TGTGCCAGCAGTTCGCCTCTCAGGGGGCACCGCTATGGCTACACCTTC. The gene calls are TRBV6-2 or TRBV6-3 and TRBJ1-2; 8 nucleotides agree with TRBD1. V was clipped by 4 bases and J by 4 bases; unmatched bases: 11. Germline CDR1 is MNHEY and CDR2 is SVGEGT. The CDR3 extends over 16 amino acids.

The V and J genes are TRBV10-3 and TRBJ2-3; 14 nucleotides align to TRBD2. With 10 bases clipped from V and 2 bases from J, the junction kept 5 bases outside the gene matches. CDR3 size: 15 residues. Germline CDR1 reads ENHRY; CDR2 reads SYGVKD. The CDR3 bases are TGTGCCACCAGGACTAGCGGGGGGTACACAGATACGCAGTATTTT. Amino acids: CATRTSGGYTDTQYF.

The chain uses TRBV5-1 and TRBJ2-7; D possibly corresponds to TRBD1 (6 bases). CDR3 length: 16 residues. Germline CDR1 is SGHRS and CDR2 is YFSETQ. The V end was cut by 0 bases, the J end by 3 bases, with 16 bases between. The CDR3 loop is CASSLGFSNRDYEQYF. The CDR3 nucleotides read TGCGCCAGCAGCTTGGGGTTTTCGAACAGGGACTACGAGCAGTACTTC.

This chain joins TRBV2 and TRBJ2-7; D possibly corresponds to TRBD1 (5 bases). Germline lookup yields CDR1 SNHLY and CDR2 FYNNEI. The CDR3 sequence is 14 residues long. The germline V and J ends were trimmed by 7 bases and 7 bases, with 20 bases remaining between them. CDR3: CASTWGGIGEEQYF. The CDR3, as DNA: TGTGCCAGCACATGGGGCGGAATAGGCGAAGAGCAGTACTTC.

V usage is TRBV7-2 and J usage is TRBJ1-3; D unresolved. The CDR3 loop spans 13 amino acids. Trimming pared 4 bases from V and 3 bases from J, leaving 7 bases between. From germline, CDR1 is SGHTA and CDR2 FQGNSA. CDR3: CASSSLNGNTIYF. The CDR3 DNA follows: TGTGCCAGCAGCTCCCTAAATGGAAACACCATATATTTT.

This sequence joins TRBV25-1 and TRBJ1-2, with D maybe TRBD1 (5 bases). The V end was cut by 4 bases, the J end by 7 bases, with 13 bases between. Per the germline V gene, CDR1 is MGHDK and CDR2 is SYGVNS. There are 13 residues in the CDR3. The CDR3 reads CASSAPGKGGYTF. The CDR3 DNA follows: TGTGCCAGCAGTGCTCCAGGGAAAGGTGGCTACACCTTC.

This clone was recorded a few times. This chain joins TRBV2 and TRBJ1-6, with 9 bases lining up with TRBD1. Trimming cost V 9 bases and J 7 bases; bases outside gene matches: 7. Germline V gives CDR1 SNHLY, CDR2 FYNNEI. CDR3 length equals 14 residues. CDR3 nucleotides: TGTGCCAGTTCCGGGACAGGGCAGAATTCACCCCTCCACTTT. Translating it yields CASSGTGQNSPLHF.

CDR3 in amino acids: CATSRDRVGEAFF. As DNA, the CDR3 is TGTGCCACCAGCAGAGATCGGGTCGGTGAAGCTTTCTTT. This rearrangement joins TRBV15 to TRBJ1-1; D unclear. Deletions cut 0 bases from V and 7 bases from J, with 9 bases between. Germline CDR1 reads LNHNV; CDR2 reads YYDKDF (reference sequence). The CDR3 consists of 13 residues.

CDR3 amino acids: CASSQDLNANQPQHF. CDR3 nucleotide sequence: TGTGCCAGCAGCCAAGATCTGAATGCGAATCAGCCCCAGCATTTT. The chain recombines TRBV3-1 (or the pseudogene TRBV3-2) with TRBJ1-5; D remains ambiguous. The CDR3 runs 15 residues. Germline V lookup: CDR1 LGHDT, CDR2 YNNKEL (reference sequence). Between the trimmed V and J ends, which lost 0 bases and 4 bases, there was a span of 10 bases.

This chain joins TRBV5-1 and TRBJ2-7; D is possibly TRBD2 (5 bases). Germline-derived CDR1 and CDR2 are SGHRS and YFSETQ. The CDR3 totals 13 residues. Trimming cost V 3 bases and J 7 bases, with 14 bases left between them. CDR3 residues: CASSSERAIEQYF. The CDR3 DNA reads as TGCGCCAGCAGCTCCGAGAGGGCAATAGAGCAGTACTTC.

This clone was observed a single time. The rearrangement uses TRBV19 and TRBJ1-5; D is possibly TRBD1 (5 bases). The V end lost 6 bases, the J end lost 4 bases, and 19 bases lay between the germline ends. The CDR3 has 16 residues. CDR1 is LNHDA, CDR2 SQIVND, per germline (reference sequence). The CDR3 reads CASSPLVVTANQPQHF. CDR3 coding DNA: TGTGCCAGTAGCCCACTTGTGGTGACAGCGAATCAGCCCCAGCATTTT.

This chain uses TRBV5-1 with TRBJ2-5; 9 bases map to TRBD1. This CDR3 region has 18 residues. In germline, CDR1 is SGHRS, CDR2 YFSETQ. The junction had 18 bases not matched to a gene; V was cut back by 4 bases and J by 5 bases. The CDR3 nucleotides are TGCGCCAGCAGCCTTACTACCGGGACAGGGCAATGGGCGGAGACCCAGTACTTC. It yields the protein CASSLTTGTGQWAETQYF.

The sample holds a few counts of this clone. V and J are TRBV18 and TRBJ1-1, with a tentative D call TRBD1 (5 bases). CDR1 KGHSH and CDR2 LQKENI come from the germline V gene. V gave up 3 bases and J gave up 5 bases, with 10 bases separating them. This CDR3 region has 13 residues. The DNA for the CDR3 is TGTGCCAGCTCACCCCAGGGTCAGACTGAAGCTTTCTTT. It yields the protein CASSPQGQTEAFF.

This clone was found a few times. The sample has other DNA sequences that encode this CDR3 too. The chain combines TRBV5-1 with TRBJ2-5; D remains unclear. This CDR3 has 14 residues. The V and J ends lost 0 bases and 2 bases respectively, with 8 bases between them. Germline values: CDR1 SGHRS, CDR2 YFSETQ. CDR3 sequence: CASSLERLQETQYF. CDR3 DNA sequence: TGCGCCAGCAGCTTGGAGCGACTGCAAGAGACCCAGTACTTC.

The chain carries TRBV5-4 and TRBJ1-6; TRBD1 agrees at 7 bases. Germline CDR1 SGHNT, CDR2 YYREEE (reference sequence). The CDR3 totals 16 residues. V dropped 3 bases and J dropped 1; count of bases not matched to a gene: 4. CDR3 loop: CASSSDRASYNSPLHF. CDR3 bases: TGTGCCAGCAGCTCCGACAGGGCATCCTATAATTCACCCCTCCACTTT.

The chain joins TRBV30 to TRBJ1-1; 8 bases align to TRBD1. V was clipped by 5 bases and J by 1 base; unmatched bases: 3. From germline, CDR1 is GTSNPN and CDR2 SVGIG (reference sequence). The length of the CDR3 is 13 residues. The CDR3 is CAWGQGRNTEAFF. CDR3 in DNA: TGTGCCTGGGGACAGGGTAGGAACACTGAAGCTTTCTTT.

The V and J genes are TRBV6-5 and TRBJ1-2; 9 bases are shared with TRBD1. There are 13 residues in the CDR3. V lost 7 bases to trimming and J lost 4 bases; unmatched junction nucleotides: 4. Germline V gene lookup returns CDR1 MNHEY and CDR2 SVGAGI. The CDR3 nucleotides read TGTGCCAGCAAACCGACAGGGGGCTATGGCTACACCTTC. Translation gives CASKPTGGYGYTF.

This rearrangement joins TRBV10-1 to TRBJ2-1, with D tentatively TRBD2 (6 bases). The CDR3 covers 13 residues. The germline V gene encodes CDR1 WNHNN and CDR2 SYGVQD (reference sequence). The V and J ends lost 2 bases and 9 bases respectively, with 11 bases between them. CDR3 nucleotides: TGCGCCAGCAGTGAGCGACTAGTCGGTGAGCAGTTCTTC. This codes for CASSERLVGEQFF.

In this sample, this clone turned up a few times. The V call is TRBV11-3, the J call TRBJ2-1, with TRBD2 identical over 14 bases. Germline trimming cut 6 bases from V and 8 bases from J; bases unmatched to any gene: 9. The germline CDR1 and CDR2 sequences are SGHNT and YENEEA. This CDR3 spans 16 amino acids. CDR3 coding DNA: TGTGCCAGCAGTTCCCAGGGGACTAGCGGGAGCCATGAGCAGTTCTTC. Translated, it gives CASSSQGTSGSHEQFF.

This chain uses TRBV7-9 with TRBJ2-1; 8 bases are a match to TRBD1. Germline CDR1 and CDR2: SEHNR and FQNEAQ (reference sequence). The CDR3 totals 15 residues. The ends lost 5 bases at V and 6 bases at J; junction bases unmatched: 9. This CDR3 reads CASSQRVGTGNEQFF. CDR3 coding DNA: TGTGCCAGCAGCCAAAGGGTGGGGACAGGCAATGAGCAGTTCTTC.

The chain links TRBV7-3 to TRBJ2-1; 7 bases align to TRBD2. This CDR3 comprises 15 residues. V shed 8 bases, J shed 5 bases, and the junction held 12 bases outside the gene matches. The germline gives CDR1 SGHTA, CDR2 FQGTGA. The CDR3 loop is CASSPGAGRHNEQFF. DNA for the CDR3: TGTGCCAGCTCACCAGGAGCGGGGCGGCACAATGAGCAGTTCTTC.

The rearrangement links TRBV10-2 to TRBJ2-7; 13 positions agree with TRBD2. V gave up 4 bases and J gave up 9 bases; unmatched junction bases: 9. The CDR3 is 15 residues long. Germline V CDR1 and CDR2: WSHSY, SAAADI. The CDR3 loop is CASSGTSGRNIGQYF. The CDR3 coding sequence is TGCGCCAGCAGTGGGACTAGCGGGAGAAATATAGGGCAGTACTTC.

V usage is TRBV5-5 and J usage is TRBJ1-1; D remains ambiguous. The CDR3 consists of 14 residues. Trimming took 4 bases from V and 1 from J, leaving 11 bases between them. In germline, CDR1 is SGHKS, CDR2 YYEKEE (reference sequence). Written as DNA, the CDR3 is TGTGCCAGCAGCCCCTCGCGGGGGAACACTGAAGCTTTCTTT. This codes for CASSPSRGNTEAFF.

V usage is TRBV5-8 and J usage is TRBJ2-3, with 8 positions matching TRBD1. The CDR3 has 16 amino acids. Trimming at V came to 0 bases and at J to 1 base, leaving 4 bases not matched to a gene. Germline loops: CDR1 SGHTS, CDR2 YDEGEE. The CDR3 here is CASSLAYRGGTDTQYF. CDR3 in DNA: TGTGCCAGCAGCTTGGCGTACAGGGGGGGCACAGATACGCAGTATTTT.

CDR3 sequence: CATSDPAGPDTQYF. DNA for the CDR3: TGTGCCACCAGTGACCCAGCGGGACCAGATACGCAGTATTTT. The genes are TRBV24-1 and TRBJ2-3; 7 bases agree with TRBD2. V dropped 4 bases and J dropped 4; count of bases not matched to a gene: 4. CDR1 is KGHDR, CDR2 SFDVKD, per germline. The CDR3 contains 14 residues.

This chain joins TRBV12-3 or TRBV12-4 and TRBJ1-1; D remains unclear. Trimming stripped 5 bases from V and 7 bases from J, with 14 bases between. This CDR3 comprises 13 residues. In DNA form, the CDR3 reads TGTGCCAGCAGTACCTCCCGGGTGAATGAAGCTTTCTTT. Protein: CASSTSRVNEAFF.

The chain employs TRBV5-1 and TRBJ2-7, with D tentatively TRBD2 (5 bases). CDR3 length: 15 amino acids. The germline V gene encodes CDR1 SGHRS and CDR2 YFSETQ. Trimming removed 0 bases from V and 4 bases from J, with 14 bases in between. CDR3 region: CASSLAGFTSYEQYF. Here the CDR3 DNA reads TGCGCCAGCAGCTTGGCGGGATTTACGTCTTACGAGCAGTACTTC.

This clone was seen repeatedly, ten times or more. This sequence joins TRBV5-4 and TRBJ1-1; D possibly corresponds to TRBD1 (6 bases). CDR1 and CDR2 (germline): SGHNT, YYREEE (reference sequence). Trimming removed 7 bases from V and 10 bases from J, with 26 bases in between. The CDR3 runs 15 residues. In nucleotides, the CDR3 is TGTGCCAGCGGCAGTCCGGTAGGGGACAACCTGGGAGCTTTCTTT. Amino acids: CASGSPVGDNLGAFF.